The 14 T cell receptor beta chains given below trace back to one sample, sequenced in a study of cytomegalovirus exposure and HLA in healthy donors. The PCR employed 60 Vbeta primers together with 13 Jbeta primers. Data came from immunoSEQ multiplex PCR; TCRdb stores just in-frame clones and leaves some out. Here the sample spans 110,000 to 150,000 clones, roughly 77% being singletons. Source material: PBMCs. These receptors were collected from a woman in her 30s in good health and CMV-seronegative.

This sequence joins TRBV2 and TRBJ1-6; TRBD1 aligns across 10 bases. Germline-derived CDR1 and CDR2 are SNHLY and FYNNEI. The V segment lost 6 bases and the J segment 7 bases; nucleotides outside the gene matches: 9. The CDR3 spans 16 residues. DNA for the CDR3: TGTGCCAGCAGGGACCCCGGGACAGGGGCAAATTCACCCCTCCACTTT. Translated: CASRDPGTGANSPLHF. Supplemented by reference TRBV2 and TRBJ1-6, the full variable domain reads EPEVTQTPSHQVTQMGQEVILRCVPISNHLYFYWYRQILGQKVEFLVSFYNNEISEKSEIFDDQFSVERPDGSNFTLKIRSTKLEDSAMYFCASRDPGTGANSPLHFGNGTRLTVT.

To note about this clone: Compared with germline, one end of the junction differs, possibly owing to a read error. The sample holds other DNA sequences that translate to the same CDR3. CDR3: CASSLPEGAYEQYF. CDR3 bases: TGTGCCAGCAGTCTTCCGGAAGGGGCCTACGAGCAATACTTC. This chain links TRBV28 with TRBJ2-7; tentative D call: TRBD1 (5 bases). The CDR3 is 14 amino acids. Germline V gene data show CDR1 as MDHEN and CDR2 as SYDVKM.

This chain joins TRBV19 and TRBJ2-2; tentative D call: TRBD1 (5 bases). CDR1 is LNHDA, CDR2 SQIVND, per germline (reference sequence). V lost 10 bases and J lost 0, with 12 bases in between. This CDR3 has 14 residues. Here the CDR3 reads CAIWAGTNTGELFF. The DNA for the CDR3 is TGTGCCATTTGGGCAGGGACGAACACCGGGGAGCTGTTTTTT.

V usage is TRBV5-1 and J usage is TRBJ2-2; 11 bases are a match to TRBD1. Germline CDR1 and CDR2: SGHRS and YFSETQ. With 5 bases clipped from V and 7 bases from J, the junction kept 19 bases outside the gene matches. This CDR3 spans 19 amino acids. The DNA for the CDR3 is TGCGCCAGCAGTTCTGTCCCCTACCGGGACAGGGGGTTAGGCGGGGAGCTGTTTTTT. Translated: CASSSVPYRDRGLGGELFF.

The chain carries TRBV9 and TRBJ1-4; D might be TRBD1 (6 bases). The V gene's germline CDR1 is SGDLS and CDR2 YYNGEE. The CDR3 is 12 residues long. V was cut by 5 bases and J by 8 bases, with 10 bases left in between. The DNA of the CDR3 is TGTGCCAGCAGGGGGGCAGGGGAAAAACTGTTTTTT. Translation gives CASRGAGEKLFF. Complete variable domain (other parts from reference TRBV9 and TRBJ1-4): DSGVTQTPKHLITATGQRVTLRCSPRSGDLSVYWYQQSLDQGLQFLIQYYNGEERAKGNILERFSAQQFPDLHSELNLSSLELGDSALYFCASRGAGEKLFFGSGTQLSVL.

The rearrangement joins TRBV28 to TRBJ1-5, with 7 bases lining up with TRBD1. This CDR3 contains 17 residues. CDR1 is MDHEN and CDR2 is SYDVKM in the germline V gene. Germline trimming cut 2 bases from V and 0 bases from J; bases unmatched to any gene: 7. This CDR3 reads CASSLGDSTYSNQPQHF. The CDR3 bases are TGTGCCAGCAGTTTAGGGGACAGCACTTATAGCAATCAGCCCCAGCATTTT.

The J gene is TRBJ2-5, the V gene TRBV5-6; no reliable D call. Germline V gene data show CDR1 as SGHDT and CDR2 as YYEEEE. Trimming shortened V by 4 bases and J by 9 bases, and 19 bases separated the two germline ends. This CDR3 has 14 residues. The CDR3 protein is CASSAVVATDSQYF. CDR3 nucleotides: TGTGCCAGCAGCGCCGTGGTGGCCACCGATTCCCAGTACTTC.

This clone was picked up a small number of times. The V gene is TRBV5-1, the J gene TRBJ2-3; tentatively, D is TRBD1 (6 bases). Germline-derived CDR1 and CDR2 are SGHRS and YFSETQ. CDR3 length equals 18 residues. Trimming took 4 bases from V and 6 from J, leaving 27 bases between them. The CDR3, as DNA: TGCGCCAGCAGCGAGGGGAGCTTCAGGGGAATCTGGCCGGATACGCAGTATTTT. Translated, it gives CASSEGSFRGIWPDTQYF.

The sample holds one count of this clone. The chain combines TRBV7-9 with TRBJ1-4; the D is unclear. V lost 1 base, J lost 0 bases, and 9 bases lay in between. The CDR3 contains 16 residues. Germline V gene sequence: CDR1 SEHNR, CDR2 FQNEAQ (reference sequence). The CDR3 reads CASSLGAGTTNEKLFF. CDR3 sequence (DNA): TGTGCCAGCAGCTTAGGCGCGGGGACAACTAATGAAAAACTGTTTTTT.

The chain couples TRBV7-6 to TRBJ2-3; 7 bases are shared with TRBD2. V dropped 5 bases and J dropped 4; count of bases not matched to a gene: 3. The CDR3 sequence is 13 residues long. CDR1 is SGHVS, CDR2 FNYEAQ, per germline. CDR3 DNA sequence: TGTGCCAGCAGCACGACTAGCCCAGATACGCAGTATTTT. The encoded protein is CASSTTSPDTQYF.

The rearrangement links TRBV29-1 to TRBJ1-4; 9 nucleotides align to TRBD1. The CDR3 spans 15 residues. With V trimmed by 7 bases and J by 8 bases, 14 bases remained unmatched. The germline V gene encodes CDR1 SQVTM and CDR2 ANQGSEA. CDR3 in DNA: TGCAGCGCCGCCGGGACAGGGACGGTGGGAGAAAAACTGTTTTTT. Translated, it gives CSAAGTGTVGEKLFF.

This chain uses TRBV15 with TRBJ1-1, with D tentatively TRBD1 (6 bases). The CDR3 has 13 residues. CDR1 LNHNV and CDR2 YYDKDF come from the germline V gene (reference sequence). V lost 8 bases and J 0 bases, leaving 10 bases between the germline ends. The CDR3 DNA sequence: TGTGCCACCGGACAGTTCATGAACACTGAAGCTTTCTTT. Its protein is CATGQFMNTEAFF. The variable domain in full, with the rest retrieved from reference TRBV15 and TRBJ1-1, is DAMVIQNPRYQVTQFGKPVTLSCSQTLNHNVMYWYQQKSSQAPKLLFHYYDKDFNNEADTPDNFQSRRPNTSFCFLDIRSPGLGDTAMYLCATGQFMNTEAFFGQGTRLTVV.

The chain combines TRBV5-1 with TRBJ2-2; 12 bases map to TRBD2. The CDR3 runs to 19 residues. Germline CDR1 SGHRS, CDR2 YFSETQ. V lost 4 bases, J lost 5 bases, and 15 bases stayed unmatched. CDR3 in DNA: TGCGCCAGCAGCCCCAGACTAGCGGGAGTTGTGTTGGGGACCGGGGAGCTGTTTTTT. It yields the protein CASSPRLAGVVLGTGELFF.

The V call is TRBV9, the J call TRBJ2-7, with 11 bases lining up with TRBD2. The CDR3 extends over 17 amino acids. Germline V gene data show CDR1 as SGDLS and CDR2 as YYNGEE. Germline trimming cut 0 bases from V and 2 bases from J; bases unmatched to any gene: 7. CDR3 region: CASSVGRLAGGTYEQYV. The CDR3 DNA sequence: TGTGCCAGCAGCGTAGGGAGGCTAGCGGGGGGTACCTACGAGCAGTACGTC.